The sequence of this T cell receptor (beta chain) was determined in a study of persistence of HIV-infected CD4 T cells. A remark on this clone: No antigen is known for it. The limits of the CDR3 on the DNA are not certain, so only TCRdb's listed CDR3 is given.

The germline V gene encodes CDR1 LNHDA and CDR2 SQIVND (reference sequence). The CDR3 contains 12 residues when both ends are counted. Nonspecific anti-CD3/anti-CD28 bead stimulation represents the broad CD4+ T cell repertoire. Responding CD4+ T cells were sorted by upregulation of both CD40 ligand and CD69. Inclusion required CMV-positive serology and CD4+ counts above 400 cells/uL. This was the immunoSEQ version 4 assay in survey mode. The table came from immunoSEQ multiplex PCR; TCRdb's copy has only in-frame clones and leaves some out. The sample lists approximately 45,000 clones; approximately 90% were seen once.

The source material was CD4+ T cells sorted from PBMCs after 18-hour stimulation, sampled from a patient who received antiretroviral therapy. The origin of this receptor is an adult woman with HIV who was CMV-seropositive. The chain joins TRBV19 to TRBJ1-2. CDR3 region: CASTSDGYGYTF.